This entry concerns a single T cell receptor beta chain. Its antigen is unidentified. Profiling relied on immunoSEQ multiplex PCR, and the TCRdb table lists in-frame clones only, not all of them. The sample has about 230,000 clones, over 50% seen once; the top ten hold more than 9.5%. The CDR3 consists of 16 residues. J gave up 1 base and V 5 bases, and 7 bases lay outside the gene matches. From germline, CDR1 is KGHSH and CDR2 LQKENI. This specimen comes from a study of shared clonotypes between healthy human individuals. Whole-study results and caveats: Naive subsets, compared against memory subsets, generally had larger estimated richness values.

The gene calls are TRBV18 and TRBJ2-7, with 11 bases fitting TRBD2. The receptor comes from a man younger than 45 in good health. The sample was memory CD4+ T cells sorted from blood. Subset in this sample: CD45RA-negative fraction. The CDR3 sequence is CASSSKTSGMSYEQYF. DNA of the CDR3: TGTGCCAGCTCATCCAAGACTAGCGGGATGTCCTACGAGCAGTACTTC.